These 23 T cell receptor beta chains were all obtained from the same sample, sequenced in a study of CD8+CD57+ T cells in acquired aplastic anemia. It was patients with CD8+CD57+ cell expansion by flow cytometry who were chosen for sequencing. Genomic DNA constituted the template upon which TCR beta VDJ and CDR3 profiling was performed. TCRdb used MiXCR to reprocess the reads, holding one entry per CDR3 protein. The table has 170,000 or so distinct CDR3 sequences, roughly 65% seen once. Material for sequencing was sorted CD4+, CD8+, or CD8+CD57+ T cells (not recorded which) from PBMCs. The receptors here all came from a human donor with aplastic anemia.

V gene TRBV7-9 combines with J gene TRBJ1-5; D possibly corresponds to TRBD1 (6 bases). V shed 1 base and J shed 7 bases, with 17 bases lying between them. CDR1 is SEHNR, CDR2 FQNEAQ, per germline (reference sequence). The CDR3 extends over 16 amino acids. The CDR3 DNA reads as TGTGCCAGCAGCTTAGATCCTTGGGGGGCTAGGCAGCCCCAGCATTTT. Protein product: CASSLDPWGARQPQHF.

The chain combines TRBV15 with TRBJ1-1; 8 nucleotides agree with TRBD1. Looked up from germline, CDR1 is LNHNV and CDR2 is YYDKDF (reference sequence). V lost 3 bases to trimming and J lost 4 bases; unmatched junction nucleotides: 7. This CDR3 is 15 amino acids long. CDR3 amino acids: CATSSVTGVSTEAFF. As DNA, the CDR3 is TGTGCCACCAGCAGTGTGACAGGGGTGAGCACTGAAGCTTTCTTT. Full variable domain (outside the CDR3, taken from reference TRBV15 and TRBJ1-1): DAMVIQNPRYQVTQFGKPVTLSCSQTLNHNVMYWYQQKSSQAPKLLFHYYDKDFNNEADTPDNFQSRRPNTSFCFLDIRSPGLGDTAMYLCATSSVTGVSTEAFFGQGTRLTVV.

The J gene is TRBJ2-5, the V gene TRBV7-4; unclear D gene. CDR3 size: 13 residues. The V end was cut by 2 bases, the J end by 5 bases, with 9 bases between. The germline V gene has CDR1 SGHVT and CDR2 SQSDAQ. Here the CDR3 reads CASSLKGGETQYF. The DNA for the CDR3 is TGTGCCAGCAGCTTAAAGGGTGGCGAGACCCAGTACTTC.

The chain uses TRBV12-3 or TRBV12-4 and TRBJ2-7, with 10 bases fitting TRBD1. The CDR3 loop spans 18 amino acids. Trimming at V came to 6 bases and at J to 2 bases, leaving 16 bases not matched to a gene. Written as DNA, the CDR3 is TGTGCCAGCAGCCTTATGGGACAGGGGACTGCTAAGCCCTACGAGCAGTACTTC. Translated, it gives CASSLMGQGTAKPYEQYF.

This clonotype showed up many times. Germline is not matched at one junction end, which may reflect a read error. The chain combines TRBV9 with TRBJ1-2; D not certain. The CDR3 has 15 amino acids. Germline V CDR1 and CDR2: SGDLS, YYNGEE. The CDR3 loop reads CASSVGSGAKYGYTF. CDR3 bases: TGTGCCAGCAGCGTAGGTTCAGGAGCTAAGTATGGCTACACCTTC.

V usage is TRBV15 and J usage is TRBJ1-5, with D possibly matching TRBD1 (5 bases). V gave up 0 bases and J gave up 6 bases, with 12 bases separating them. Looked up from germline, CDR1 is LNHNV and CDR2 is YYDKDF (reference sequence). The CDR3 spans 15 residues. As DNA, the CDR3 is TGTGCCACCAGCAGAGATCTGGGGGAGGCTCAGCCCCAGCATTTT. Translated: CATSRDLGEAQPQHF.

This clonotype was seen more than once but under ten times. The rearrangement links TRBV15 to TRBJ2-3; D may be TRBD1 (5 bases). In germline, CDR1 is LNHNV, CDR2 YYDKDF (reference sequence). V was trimmed by 4 bases and J by 0 bases, leaving 8 bases between them. CDR3 length equals 14 residues. The CDR3 protein is CATSTGISTDTQYF. The DNA of the CDR3 is TGTGCCACCAGCACAGGGATAAGCACAGATACGCAGTATTTT.

The CDR3 loop reads CASSEVSGTGRRTDTQYF. CDR3 DNA sequence: TGTGCCAGCAGTGAAGTGAGCGGGACAGGGCGGAGGACAGATACGCAGTATTTT. The chain is built from TRBV2 and TRBJ2-3; TRBD1 aligns across 9 bases. The CDR3 sequence is 18 residues long. Germline CDR1 SNHLY, CDR2 FYNNEI. V lost 1 base, J lost 3 bases, and 11 bases stayed unmatched.

This chain connects TRBV29-1 to TRBJ1-2; the D gene is possibly TRBD1 (5 bases). Germline V CDR1 and CDR2: SQVTM, ANQGSEA. Between the trimmed V and J ends, which lost 6 bases and 1 base, there was a span of 9 bases. The CDR3 totals 12 residues. Here the CDR3 reads CSVRGSNYGYTF. The CDR3 DNA is TGCAGCGTGAGGGGCAGTAACTATGGCTACACCTTC. Variable domain in full (rest from reference TRBV29-1 and TRBJ1-2): SAVISQKPSRDICQRGTSLTIQCQVDSQVTMMFWYRQQPGQSLTLIATANQGSEATYESGFVIDKFPISRPNLTFSTLTVSNMSPEDSSIYLCSVRGSNYGYTFGSGTRLTVV.

The gene calls are TRBV19 and TRBJ2-2; TRBD1 matches 8 bases. The germline V gene encodes CDR1 LNHDA and CDR2 SQIVND (reference sequence). The V gene end was trimmed by 5 bases and the J gene end by 5 bases; junction bases not matched to a gene: 10. The CDR3 totals 16 residues. The CDR3 nucleotides are TGTGCCAGTAGTGGAATGACAGGGGTTGTAACCGGGGAGCTGTTTTTT. It encodes CASSGMTGVVTGELFF.

This clonotype was seen more than once but under ten times. The chain joins TRBV30 to TRBJ1-4; 8 nucleotides agree with TRBD1. CDR3 length equals 13 residues. Germline V lookup: CDR1 GTSNPN, CDR2 SVGIG (reference sequence). The CDR3 sequence: CAAETGEDLKLFF. DNA of the CDR3: TGTGCGGCCGAGACAGGGGAGGACCTAAAACTGTTTTTT.

This clonotype was seen a few times. The V gene is TRBV25-1, the J gene TRBJ1-1; possibly TRBD1 for D (6 bases). CDR3 length equals 11 residues. Germline V gene sequence: CDR1 MGHDK, CDR2 SYGVNS. V was shortened by 2 bases and J by 8 bases, with 6 bases between the two germline ends. CDR3 in amino acids: CASSEGTEAFF. CDR3 sequence (DNA): TGTGCCAGCAGTGAAGGGACAGAAGCTTTCTTT.

Notes on this clonotype: One junction end does not reproduce the germline sequence, and a read error may be involved. The V call is TRBV10-3, the J call TRBJ2-7, with TRBD1 matching over 10 bases. The CDR3 runs 13 residues. In germline, CDR1 is ENHRY, CDR2 SYGVKD. This CDR3 reads CAHSGTGAYEQHF. CDR3 bases: TGTGCCCACTCCGGGACAGGGGCCTACGAGCAGCACTTC.

A word on this clonotype: This may come from a read error, since a much larger clone is one base off. The rearrangement joins TRBV4-3 to TRBJ2-3; D is possibly TRBD2 (5 bases). The CDR3 has 15 amino acids. Germline V gene data show CDR1 as LGHNA and CDR2 as YSLEER. The DNA of the CDR3 is TGCGCCGGCAGCGGTGACGGCGCTAGCACAGATACGCAGTATTTT. Translating it yields CAGSGDGASTDTQYF.

This clonotype was seen once. The chain employs TRBV2 and TRBJ2-7; 12 positions agree with TRBD2. Germline values: CDR1 SNHLY, CDR2 FYNNEI. The CDR3 contains 14 residues. Trimming removed 6 bases from V and 6 bases from J; junction bases left unmatched: 6. This CDR3 reads CASSEILAGGEQYF. In DNA form, the CDR3 reads TGTGCCAGCAGCGAAATACTAGCGGGGGGCGAGCAGTACTTC.

The chain links TRBV5-8 to TRBJ1-1; TRBD1 might be the D (5 bases). The CDR3 length is 13 residues. Germline loops: CDR1 SGHTS, CDR2 YDEGEE. V gave up 4 bases and J gave up 3 bases, with 10 bases separating them. This chain's CDR3 is CASSRGVDTEAFF. The CDR3 DNA follows: TGTGCCAGCAGCCGAGGGGTCGACACTGAAGCTTTCTTT.

The chain joins TRBV7-2 to TRBJ2-7, with 13 bases aligning to TRBD2. V was pared by 5 bases and J by 3 bases, with 13 bases of the junction left unmatched. Germline V gene data show CDR1 as SGHTA and CDR2 as FQGNSA. The CDR3 length is 18 residues. The CDR3 region has the DNA TGTGCCAGCAGCCAAGATTTAGGGACTAGCGGGACCTACTACGAGCAGTACTTC. It specifies CASSQDLGTSGTYYEQYF.

This chain uses TRBV7-8 with TRBJ2-2, with 7 positions matching TRBD2. CDR1 SGHVS and CDR2 FQNEAQ come from the germline V gene. V lost 5 bases, J lost 0 bases, and 6 bases stayed unmatched. The CDR3 is made up of 16 amino acids. CDR3 sequence: CASSRIAGSNTGELFF. The CDR3 DNA is TGTGCCAGCAGCCGTATAGCGGGTTCGAACACCGGGGAGCTGTTTTTT.

The sample holds many counts of this clonotype. The J gene is TRBJ1-1, the V gene TRBV9, with D perhaps matching TRBD1 (6 bases). The CDR3 runs 15 residues. V lost 4 bases, J lost 1 base, and 14 bases lay in between. CDR1 is SGDLS, CDR2 YYNGEE, per germline. The CDR3 DNA reads TGTGCCAGCAGCCCCCTAGGGGGACGGAACACTGAAGCTTTCTTT. This sequence encodes CASSPLGGRNTEAFF.

The chain carries TRBV10-3 and TRBJ2-4, with 8 bases that match TRBD1. The CDR3 has 16 amino acids. Germline V gene lookup returns CDR1 ENHRY and CDR2 SYGVKD. V lost 3 bases, J lost 3 bases, and 7 bases stayed unmatched. CDR3 in DNA: TGTGCCATCAGTGATCGACAGGGGCTGGTCAAAAACATTCAGTACTTC. Translating gives CAISDRQGLVKNIQYF.

A remark on this clonotype: At one end the junction does not follow the germline gene, possibly because of a read error. V usage is TRBV3-1 and J usage is TRBJ2-5, with TRBD1 matching 10 bases. The CDR3 is made up of 17 amino acids. The V gene's germline CDR1 is LGHDT and CDR2 YNNKEL (reference sequence). The CDR3 protein is CASSQVERGTGEETQHF. The CDR3 bases are TGTGCCAGCAGCCAAGTCGAGCGTGGGACAGGGGAAGAGACCCAGCACTTC.

This clonotype came up many times. This chain uses TRBV5-5 with TRBJ1-1, with D possibly matching TRBD1 (5 bases). The CDR3 contains 15 residues. Trimming stripped 0 bases from V and 4 bases from J, with 13 bases between. Germline-derived CDR1 and CDR2 are SGHKS and YYEKEE (reference sequence). The CDR3 bases are TGTGCCAGCAGCTTGGCCCCCACAGGAGGCACTGAAGCTTTCTTT. Translated: CASSLAPTGGTEAFF.

The chain carries TRBV10-2 and TRBJ2-7; D call uncertain. The germline CDR1 and CDR2 sequences are WSHSY and SAAADI. The CDR3 runs 13 residues. Trimming removed 2 bases at V and 5 bases at J, with 10 bases between. The CDR3 nucleotides read TGCGCCAGCAGTGAGGCCGATTGGGACGAGCAGTACTTC. Translation: CASSEADWDEQYF.